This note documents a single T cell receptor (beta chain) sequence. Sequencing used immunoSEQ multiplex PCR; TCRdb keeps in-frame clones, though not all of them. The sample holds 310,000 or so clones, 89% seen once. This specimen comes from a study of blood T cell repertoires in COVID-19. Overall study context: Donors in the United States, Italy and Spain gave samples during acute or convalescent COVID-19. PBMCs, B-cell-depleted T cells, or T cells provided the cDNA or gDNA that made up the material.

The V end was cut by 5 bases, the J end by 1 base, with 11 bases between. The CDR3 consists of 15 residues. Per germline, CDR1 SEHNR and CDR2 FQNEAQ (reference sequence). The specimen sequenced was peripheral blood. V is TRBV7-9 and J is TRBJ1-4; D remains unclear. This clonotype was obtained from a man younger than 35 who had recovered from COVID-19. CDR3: CASSQPGVTNEKLFF. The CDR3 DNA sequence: TGTGCCAGCAGCCAGCCCGGGGTAACTAATGAAAAACTGTTTTTT.